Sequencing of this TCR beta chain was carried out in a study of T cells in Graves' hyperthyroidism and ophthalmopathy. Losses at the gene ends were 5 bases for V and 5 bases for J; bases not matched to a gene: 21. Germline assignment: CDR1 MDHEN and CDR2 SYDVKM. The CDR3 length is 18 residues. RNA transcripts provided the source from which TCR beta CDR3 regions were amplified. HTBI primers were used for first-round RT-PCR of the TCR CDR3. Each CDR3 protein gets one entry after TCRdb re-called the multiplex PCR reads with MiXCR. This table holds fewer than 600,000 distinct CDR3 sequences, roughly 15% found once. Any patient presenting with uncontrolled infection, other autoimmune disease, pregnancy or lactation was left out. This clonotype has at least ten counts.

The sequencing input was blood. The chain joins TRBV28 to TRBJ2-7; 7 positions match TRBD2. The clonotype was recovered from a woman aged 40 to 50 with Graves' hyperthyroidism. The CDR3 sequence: CASSPKPPRREGRDEQYF. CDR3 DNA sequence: TGTGCCAGCAGTCCGAAACCCCCCCGGAGGGAGGGCCGGGACGAGCAGTACTTC.